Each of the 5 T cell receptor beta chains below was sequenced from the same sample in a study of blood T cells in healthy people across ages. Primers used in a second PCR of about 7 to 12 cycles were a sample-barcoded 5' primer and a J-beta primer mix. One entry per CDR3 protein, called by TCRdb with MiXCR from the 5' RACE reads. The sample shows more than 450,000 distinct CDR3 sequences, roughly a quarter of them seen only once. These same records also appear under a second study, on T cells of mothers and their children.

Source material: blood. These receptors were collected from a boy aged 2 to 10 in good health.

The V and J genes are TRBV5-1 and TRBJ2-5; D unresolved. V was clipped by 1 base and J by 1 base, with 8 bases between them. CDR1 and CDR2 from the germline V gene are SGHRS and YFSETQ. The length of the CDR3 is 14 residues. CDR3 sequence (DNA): TGCGCCAGCAGCTTGCTCCCTGTCCAAGAGACCCAGTACTTC. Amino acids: CASSLLPVQETQYF.

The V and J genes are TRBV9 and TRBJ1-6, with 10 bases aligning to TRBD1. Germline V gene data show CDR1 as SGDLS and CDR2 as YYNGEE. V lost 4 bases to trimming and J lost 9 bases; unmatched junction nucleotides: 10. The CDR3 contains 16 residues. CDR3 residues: CASSPGQGTIGSPLHF. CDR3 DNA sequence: TGTGCCAGCAGCCCGGGACAGGGGACGATAGGTTCACCCCTCCACTTT.

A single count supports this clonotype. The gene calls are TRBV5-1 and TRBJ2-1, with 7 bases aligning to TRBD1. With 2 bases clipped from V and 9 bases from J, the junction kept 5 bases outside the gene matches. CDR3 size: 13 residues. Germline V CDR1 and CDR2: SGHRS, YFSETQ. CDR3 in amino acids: CASSLTGVAEQFF. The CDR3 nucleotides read TGCGCCAGCAGCTTAACAGGGGTTGCTGAGCAGTTCTTC.

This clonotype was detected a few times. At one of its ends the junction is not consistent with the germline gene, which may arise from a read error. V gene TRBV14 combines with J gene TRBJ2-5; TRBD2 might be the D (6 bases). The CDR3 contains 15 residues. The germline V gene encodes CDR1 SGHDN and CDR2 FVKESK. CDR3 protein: CAGSQGGVIGETQYF. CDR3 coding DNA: TGTGCCGGCAGCCAAGGCGGGGTGATAGGGGAGACCCAGTACTTC. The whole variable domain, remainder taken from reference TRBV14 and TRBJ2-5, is EAGVTQFPSHSVIEKGQTVTLRCDPISGHDNLYWYRRVMGKEIKFLLHFVKESKQDESGMPNNRFLAERTGGTYSTLKVQPAELEDSGVYFCAGSQGGVIGETQYFGPGTRLLVL.

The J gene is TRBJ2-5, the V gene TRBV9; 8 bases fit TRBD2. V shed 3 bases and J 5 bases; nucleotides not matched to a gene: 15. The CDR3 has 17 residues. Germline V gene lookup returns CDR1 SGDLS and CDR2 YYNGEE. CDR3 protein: CASSAEGRTSWVETQYF. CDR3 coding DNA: TGTGCCAGCAGCGCTGAAGGACGGACTAGCTGGGTTGAGACCCAGTACTTC.